The 17 T cell receptor beta chains given below trace back to one sample, sequenced in a study of T cell changes during pregnancy in multiple sclerosis (dated by TCRdb to between 2018 and 2021). Libraries were constructed by the immunoSEQ multiplex PCR assay. The table comes from immuneACCESS by way of TCRdb, which keeps in-frame sequences with V and J called. Part of the clones is missing from these tables; in studies checked, under half for an unresolved V gene and the rest for unknown reasons. The table for this sample lists some 48,000 clones; approximately 92% of them were counted only once. The ten largest make up just over 8% of the sample. The sample here was CD8+ T cells from peripheral blood mononuclear cells, taken in the second trimester of pregnancy. The source of these receptors is a female donor with multiple sclerosis, enrolled in a pregnancy study.

V and J are TRBV13 and TRBJ2-1, with TRBD1 matching over 9 bases. Trimming at V came to 5 bases and at J to 4 bases, leaving 3 bases not matched to a gene. The CDR3 has 14 residues. Germline-derived CDR1 and CDR2 are PRHDT and FYEKMQ (reference sequence). This CDR3 is CASSTGQGYNEQFF. The CDR3 DNA reads TGTGCCAGCAGCACAGGACAGGGGTACAATGAGCAGTTCTTC.

The chain recombines TRBV11-2 with TRBJ1-1; D not resolved. Germline V gives CDR1 SGHAT, CDR2 FQNNGV. The CDR3 totals 11 residues. With 3 bases removed from V and 8 bases from J, the gap between germline ends came to 7 bases. Here the CDR3 DNA reads TGTGCCAGCAGCTTCAGTGGCGAAGCTTTCTTT. Its translation is CASSFSGEAFF.

V usage is TRBV10-2 and J usage is TRBJ1-2; 7 bases are a match to TRBD1. In germline, CDR1 is WSHSY, CDR2 SAAADI. V lost 0 bases and J lost 5; bases outside the gene matches: 6. The CDR3 has 15 amino acids. In DNA form, the CDR3 reads TGCGCCAGCAGTGAGTCAACAGGGGAGAGGTATGGCTACACCTTC. As protein: CASSESTGERYGYTF.

The rearrangement links TRBV5-1 to TRBJ2-2; 11 bases are shared with TRBD1. Germline loops: CDR1 SGHRS, CDR2 YFSETQ. The CDR3 extends over 15 amino acids. The J segment lost 6 bases and the V segment lost 4 bases, leaving 5 bases of the junction unmatched. The CDR3 here is CASSHGQGAAGELFF. The CDR3 bases are TGCGCCAGCAGCCACGGACAGGGGGCGGCCGGGGAGCTGTTTTTT.

The rearrangement links TRBV28 to TRBJ2-2, with D possibly TRBD1 on 5 matching bases. CDR1 is MDHEN, CDR2 SYDVKM, per germline. This CDR3 spans 14 amino acids. The V end lost 7 bases, the J end lost 1 base, and 10 bases lay between the germline ends. The CDR3 DNA reads TGTGCCAGCACCAAAACAGGGAACACCGGGGAGCTGTTTTTT. Encoded protein: CASTKTGNTGELFF. Combining the CDR3 with reference TRBV28 and TRBJ2-2 gives the whole variable domain DVKVTQSSRYLVKRTGEKVFLECVQDMDHENMFWYRQDPGLGLRLIYFSYDVKMKEKGDIPEGYSVSREKKERFSLILESASTNQTSMYLCASTKTGNTGELFFGEGSRLTVL.

This CDR3 reads CASTRLAGQGDEQFF. DNA for the CDR3: TGTGCCAGCACCCGACTAGCGGGGCAGGGGGATGAGCAGTTCTTC. V usage is TRBV6-4 and J usage is TRBJ2-1; 11 bases map to TRBD2. CDR1 and CDR2 from the germline V gene are MRHNA and SNTAGT. V dropped 7 bases and J dropped 8; count of bases not matched to a gene: 10. The CDR3 runs 15 residues.

V is TRBV27 and J is TRBJ2-5; possible D gene TRBD2, 7 bases. Germline assignment: CDR1 MNHEY and CDR2 SMNVEV (reference sequence). Between the trimmed V and J ends, which lost 1 base and 2 bases, there was a span of 11 bases. CDR3 length: 15 residues. CDR3: CASSLWGGNQETQYF. CDR3 DNA sequence: TGTGCCAGCAGTTTATGGGGGGGCAATCAAGAGACCCAGTACTTC.

This clone was observed once. The chain combines TRBV10-3 with TRBJ2-7; no clear D. CDR1 is ENHRY and CDR2 is SYGVKD in the germline V gene. V dropped 2 bases and J dropped 7 bases, with 12 bases sitting between them. The CDR3 consists of 13 residues. The CDR3 protein is CAISEGPSVEQYF. In nucleotides, the CDR3 is TGTGCCATCAGTGAGGGGCCCTCGGTGGAGCAGTACTTC.

The V call is TRBV13, the J call TRBJ2-3; 9 bases fit TRBD1. With V trimmed by 2 bases and J by 5 bases, 5 bases remained unmatched. The CDR3 runs 15 residues. Germline CDR1 reads PRHDT; CDR2 reads FYEKMQ (reference sequence). This CDR3 is CASSLRGQGGDTQYF. In nucleotides, the CDR3 is TGTGCCAGCAGCTTAAGGGGACAGGGTGGAGATACGCAGTATTTT.

The V gene is TRBV5-1, the J gene TRBJ2-3, with TRBD2 matching 10 bases. Trimming took 4 bases from V and 3 from J; bases not matched to a gene: 8. The V gene's germline CDR1 is SGHRS and CDR2 YFSETQ. The CDR3 spans 16 residues. CDR3 region: CASSPEPAGGTDTQYF. The CDR3 nucleotides are TGCGCCAGCAGCCCGGAGCCAGCGGGGGGGACAGATACGCAGTATTTT.

This chain links TRBV6-5 with TRBJ1-5; 10 bases are a match to TRBD1. The CDR3 is 14 amino acids. Losses at the gene ends were 4 bases for V and 6 bases for J; bases not matched to a gene: 3. Per the germline V gene, CDR1 is MNHEY and CDR2 is SVGAGI. Here the CDR3 reads CASSSGQGFQPQHF. DNA of the CDR3: TGTGCCAGCAGTTCGGGACAGGGGTTTCAGCCCCAGCATTTT.

The chain is built from TRBV29-1 and TRBJ2-1, with 9 nucleotides matching TRBD2. Germline values: CDR1 SQVTM, CDR2 ANQGSEA. The CDR3 loop spans 15 amino acids. With 2 bases clipped from V and 5 bases from J, the junction kept 7 bases outside the gene matches. This CDR3 is CSVEWGAGGNNEQFF. The CDR3 bases are TGCAGCGTTGAATGGGGGGCGGGAGGGAACAATGAGCAGTTCTTC.

The chain uses TRBV11-3 and TRBJ2-1; 8 bases are shared with TRBD2. CDR3 length equals 15 residues. Trimming removed 5 bases from V and 6 bases from J; junction bases left unmatched: 9. Germline V gene data show CDR1 as SGHNT and CDR2 as YENEEA. This CDR3 is CASSLGTSGVNEQFF. DNA for the CDR3: TGTGCCAGCAGCCTAGGGACTAGTGGTGTCAATGAGCAGTTCTTC.

The V call is TRBV6-6, the J call TRBJ1-5; D may be TRBD1 (6 bases). Trimming stripped 1 base from V and 5 bases from J, with 15 bases between. The length of the CDR3 is 16 residues. CDR1 MNHNY and CDR2 SVGAGI come from the germline V gene (reference sequence). CDR3 in DNA: TGTGCCAGCAGTTACTTCTCAGGGGAGTGGCATCAGCCCCAGCATTTT. Its translation is CASSYFSGEWHQPQHF.

This clone was seen a single time. The rearrangement links TRBV6-4 to TRBJ2-2; D unclear. This CDR3 is built from 12 residues. CDR1 is MRHNA, CDR2 SNTAGT, per germline. V was trimmed by 3 bases and J by 4 bases, leaving 3 bases between them. Here the CDR3 reads CASSESTGELFF. The CDR3 nucleotides read TGTGCCAGCAGTGAGAGCACCGGGGAGCTGTTTTTT.

This chain connects TRBV7-9 to TRBJ1-6, with D uncertain. V was shortened by 0 bases and J by 6 bases, with 6 bases between the two germline ends. CDR3 length: 14 residues. Germline V gene lookup returns CDR1 SEHNR and CDR2 FQNEAQ (reference sequence). CDR3 sequence: CASSLARVNSPLHF. The CDR3 DNA follows: TGTGCCAGCAGCTTAGCGCGGGTTAATTCACCCCTCCACTTT.

The rearrangement uses TRBV7-6 and TRBJ1-6; TRBD1 is a possible D gene (5 bases). This CDR3 contains 12 residues. V lost 5 bases, J lost 11 bases, and 10 bases lay in between. CDR1 is SGHVS, CDR2 FNYEAQ, per germline. CDR3 coding DNA: TGTGCCAGCAGCCAGGGCCGGACACCCCTCCACTTT. This gives the protein CASSQGRTPLHF.